A selection of T cell receptor beta chains follows, all from one sample in a study of shared clonotypes between healthy human individuals. The assay was immunoSEQ multiplex PCR, and TCRdb's table has in-frame clones only and misses some. The repertoire consists of around 1,900,000 clones, with roughly 95% occurring once and the leading ten covering around 1.7%. The sequencing sample was made of naive CD8+ T cells from PBMCs. The receptors were sampled from a man aged 18 to 35 in good health. Some clones in this sample may be carry-over from other donors' samples. CDR3s include the opening cysteine and the closing phenylalanine or tryptophan. Fields, in order: CDR3 DNA, CDR3 protein, J gene, clone size, V gene, D gene. A D gene is named only where the DNA matches it firmly. Clone size appears in some rows only: once, few, many, or a class for an expanded clone.

DNA: TGTGCCAGCAGCATAAAGACAGGGGGCTATGGCTACACCTTC
CDR3: CASSIKTGGYGYTF
J: TRBJ1-2
size: NA
V: TRBV7-9
D: TRBD1

DNA: TGCGCCAGCAGCCCGGTTGGGGGAATGGGCAATCAGCCCCAGCATTTT
CDR3: CASSPVGGMGNQPQHF
J: TRBJ1-5
size: NA
V: TRBV4-1
D: NA

DNA: TGTGCCCGAGGGGGGGACAGGGTTCTCAATGAGCAGTTCTTC
CDR3: CARGGDRVLNEQFF
J: TRBJ2-1
size: NA
V: TRBV30
D: TRBD1

DNA: TGCAGTGCTAGAGGTCCGGGGGGCTACACCTTC
CDR3: CSARGPGGYTF
J: TRBJ1-2
size: NA
V: TRBV20-1
D: NA

DNA: TGTGCCAGCAGCTCGTACAGGGGGGCAGATACGCAGTATTTT
CDR3: CASSSYRGADTQYF
J: TRBJ2-3
size: NA
V: TRBV11-3
D: TRBD1

DNA: TGTGCCAGCAGTCCCCCGACAGGTGTCCGACTAGCGGGAGTCTACAATGAGCAGTTCTTC
CDR3: CASSPPTGVRLAGVYNEQFF
J: TRBJ2-1
size: NA
V: TRBV28
D: TRBD2

DNA: TGCGCCAGCAGTGATCCATACGGGACAGGGACAAAGACAACTAATGAAAAACTGTTTTTT
CDR3: CASSDPYGTGTKTTNEKLFF
J: TRBJ1-4
size: NA
V: TRBV10-2
D: TRBD1

DNA: TGTGCCAGCAGCTCGGGGGTCTACTCCTACGAGCAGTACTTC
CDR3: CASSSGVYSYEQYF
J: TRBJ2-7
size: NA
V: TRBV7-6
D: NA

DNA: TGTGCCACAACGAGGGGGAGGACTGAAGCTTTCTTT
CDR3: CATTRGRTEAFF
J: TRBJ1-1
size: NA
V: TRBV6-1
D: NA

DNA: TGTGCCAGCAGCTTTTGGGCTAGCGGGAGTTACAATGAGCAGTTCTTC
CDR3: CASSFWASGSYNEQFF
J: TRBJ2-1
size: NA
V: TRBV11-3
D: TRBD2

DNA: TGCAGCGTCCTCGGGGGTACGGGGGCAATGGTCTATGGCTACACCTTC
CDR3: CSVLGGTGAMVYGYTF
J: TRBJ1-2
size: NA
V: TRBV29-1
D: NA

DNA: TGTGCCAGCAGTCCCATCCCAGGGAGCACCGGGGAGCTGTTTTTT
CDR3: CASSPIPGSTGELFF
J: TRBJ2-2
size: NA
V: TRBV27
D: NA

DNA: TGTGCCAGCAGCGAAAGCCGGGAGGGTTCCTACGAGCAGTACTTC
CDR3: CASSESREGSYEQYF
J: TRBJ2-7
size: NA
V: TRBV9
D: TRBD2

DNA: TGTGCCAGCAGCCTATGGGGGATCAATGAGCAGTTCTTC
CDR3: CASSLWGINEQFF
J: TRBJ2-1
size: NA
V: TRBV13
D: NA

DNA: TGCGCCAGCGAAGAGGCGCCGAACTATGGCTACACCTTC
CDR3: CASEEAPNYGYTF
J: TRBJ1-2
size: NA
V: TRBV10-2
D: NA

DNA: TGCGCCAGCAGCTACGGGACATCGAACACTGAAGCTTTCTTT
CDR3: CASSYGTSNTEAFF
J: TRBJ1-1
size: few
V: TRBV10-1
D: NA

DNA: TGTGCCAGCAGTTGGGGACTAGCGGGAGTCGGAACCGGGGAGCTGTTTTTT
CDR3: CASSWGLAGVGTGELFF
J: TRBJ2-2
size: NA
V: TRBV27
D: TRBD2

DNA: TGTGCCAGCAGTCCCCTCGCTACGAACTATGGCTACACCTTC
CDR3: CASSPLATNYGYTF
J: TRBJ1-2
size: NA
V: TRBV27
D: NA

DNA: TGTGCCAGTAGTATCTACAGGGCAGGTGAAAAACTGTTTTTT
CDR3: CASSIYRAGEKLFF
J: TRBJ1-4
size: NA
V: TRBV19
D: NA

DNA: TGCGCCAGCAGCCAAGATGCGAGGGGTTTCTCCTACGAGCAGTACTTC
CDR3: CASSQDARGFSYEQYF
J: TRBJ2-7
size: once
V: TRBV4-1
D: NA

DNA: TGTGCCAGCAGCTTATACCGTGGGTCTGGTGAGCAGTTCTTC
CDR3: CASSLYRGSGEQFF
J: TRBJ2-1
size: NA
V: TRBV7-3
D: NA

DNA: TGTGCCAGCAGCGTATCCGGAACTAGCCCCCATGAGCAGTTCTTC
CDR3: CASSVSGTSPHEQFF
J: TRBJ2-1
size: once
V: TRBV9
D: NA

DNA: TGTGCCAGAAGCTTGGATCGGCCCAAGGAGCAGTTCTTC
CDR3: CARSLDRPKEQFF
J: TRBJ2-1
size: NA
V: TRBV5-3
D: NA

DNA: TGTGCCAGCAGCTCGTACCAGGGGCAGGGAGCCTACGAGCAGTACTTC
CDR3: CASSSYQGQGAYEQYF
J: TRBJ2-7
size: NA
V: TRBV9
D: NA

DNA: TGTGCCAGCAGCTTACCCGGACCTTCCTACGAGCAGTACTTC
CDR3: CASSLPGPSYEQYF
J: TRBJ2-7
size: NA
V: TRBV11-2
D: NA

DNA: TGTGCCAGCAGGACAGGGTCTGCTGGGGAGCTGTTTTTT
CDR3: CASRTGSAGELFF
J: TRBJ2-2
size: NA
V: TRBV5-4
D: TRBD1

DNA: TGTGCCAGCAGTCCCGGGACCAGCTCCTACAATGAGCAGTTCTTC
CDR3: CASSPGTSSYNEQFF
J: TRBJ2-1
size: NA
V: TRBV11-2
D: NA

DNA: TGTGCCAGCAGACTATTCGAGACCCACTATGGCTACACCTTC
CDR3: CASRLFETHYGYTF
J: TRBJ1-2
size: NA
V: TRBV6-5
D: NA

DNA: TGTGCCAGTAGTCCCGGGACAGGGGTGGATCAGCCCCAGCATTTT
CDR3: CASSPGTGVDQPQHF
J: TRBJ1-5
size: once
V: TRBV19
D: TRBD1

DNA: TGTGCCATCAGCGAGGGACAGGCCTACGAGCAGTACTTC
CDR3: CAISEGQAYEQYF
J: TRBJ2-7
size: once
V: TRBV10-3
D: TRBD1

DNA: TGTGCCAGCAACCCAGATATGGGACAGGGCGATGGCTACACCTTC
CDR3: CASNPDMGQGDGYTF
J: TRBJ1-2
size: NA
V: TRBV28
D: TRBD1

DNA: TGTGCTTTACACCCGGGACCTAACTATGGCTACACCTTC
CDR3: CALHPGPNYGYTF
J: TRBJ1-2
size: few
V: TRBV7-9
D: NA

DNA: TGTGCCGGGTTGGACGGAATTACCCCAGGCGATGAGCAGTTCTTC
CDR3: CAGLDGITPGDEQFF
J: TRBJ2-1
size: NA
V: TRBV7-9
D: NA

DNA: TGTGCCAGCAGCGTAGGGAGTACTAGCGGGACCATCGAGCAGTACTTC
CDR3: CASSVGSTSGTIEQYF
J: TRBJ2-7
size: NA
V: TRBV9
D: TRBD2